Shown below are 24 T cell receptor beta chains from a single sample sequenced in a study of blood T cell repertoires in COVID-19. TCRdb's table, derived via immunoSEQ multiplex PCR, lists solely in-frame clones and lacks some. This table has 75,000 to 90,000 clones, over 70% appearing once. Sequences were obtained from peripheral blood. These receptors all stem from a man older than 75 with acute or convalescent COVID-19.

CDR3 in DNA: TGTGCCTGGGGGCGGGAGGGCCCCTACGAGCAGTACTTC. Its translation: CAWGREGPYEQYF. The rearrangement links TRBV30 to TRBJ2-7, with 9 nucleotides matching TRBD2. This CDR3 has 13 amino acids. J was trimmed by 2 bases and V by 5 bases; bases with no gene match: 4. Germline loops: CDR1 GTSNPN, CDR2 SVGIG (reference sequence).

The chain is built from TRBV2 and TRBJ1-3, with TRBD1 matching over 7 bases. The CDR3 spans 12 residues. From germline, CDR1 is SNHLY and CDR2 FYNNEI. After removal of 6 bases from V and 8 bases from J, the junction contained 4 bases not matched to a gene. CDR3 sequence reads: CASSYRGDTIYF. As DNA, the CDR3 is TGTGCCAGCAGCTACAGGGGAGACACCATATATTTT.

This sequence joins TRBV7-3 and TRBJ2-1, with 11 bases that match TRBD2. V trimming: 5 bases; J trimming: 9 bases; junction bases outside the gene matches: 9. Germline CDR1 is SGHTA and CDR2 is FQGTGA. The CDR3 covers 15 residues. The CDR3: CASSETSGKGGEQFF. The CDR3 DNA reads as TGTGCCAGCAGCGAGACTAGCGGGAAGGGCGGTGAGCAGTTCTTC. The whole variable domain, remainder taken from reference TRBV7-3 and TRBJ2-1, is GAGVSQTPSNKVTEKGKYVELRCDPISGHTALYWYRQSLGQGPEFLIYFQGTGAADDSGLPNDRFFAVRPEGSVSTLKIQRTERGDSAVYLCASSETSGKGGEQFFGPGTRLTVL.

In its sample, this clone was seen a few times. V is TRBV4-1 and J is TRBJ1-6, with D maybe TRBD1 (6 bases). V lost 3 bases and J 12 bases, leaving 12 bases between the germline ends. CDR3 length: 13 amino acids. CDR1 and CDR2 from the germline V gene are MGHRA and YSYEKL. CDR3: CASSQVRGGPLHF. In DNA, the CDR3 is TGCGCCAGCAGCCAGGTCCGAGGGGGACCCCTCCACTTT.

This sequence joins TRBV4-3 and TRBJ1-2; TRBD1 might be the D (5 bases). CDR3 length: 15 amino acids. Deletions cut 0 bases from V and 0 bases from J, with 8 bases between. Germline lookup yields CDR1 LGHNA and CDR2 YSLEER. CDR3 in DNA: TGCGCCAGCAGCCAAGACAGGGCGGCTAACTATGGCTACACCTTC. This codes for CASSQDRAANYGYTF.

The J gene is TRBJ1-2, the V gene TRBV29-1, with 11 bases that match TRBD1. With V trimmed by 4 bases and J by 6 bases, 1 base remained unmatched. The CDR3 is 12 amino acids. In germline, CDR1 is SQVTM, CDR2 ANQGSEA. The CDR3 sequence is CSVGDRGDGYTF. The CDR3 DNA follows: TGCAGCGTTGGGGACAGGGGGGATGGCTACACCTTC.

This chain connects TRBV27 to TRBJ1-2; 8 nucleotides line up with TRBD1. This CDR3 has 14 residues. V was pared by 6 bases and J by 0 bases, with 3 bases of the junction left unmatched. In germline, CDR1 is MNHEY, CDR2 SMNVEV (reference sequence). The CDR3 protein is CASSGQGSNYGYTF. CDR3 sequence (DNA): TGTGCCAGCAGCGGACAGGGCTCTAACTATGGCTACACCTTC.

The rearrangement uses TRBV5-4 and TRBJ1-2; D possibly corresponds to TRBD1 (5 bases). CDR1 SGHNT and CDR2 YYREEE come from the germline V gene (reference sequence). V was shortened by 1 base and J by 5 bases, with 15 bases between the two germline ends. CDR3 length: 15 amino acids. The CDR3 region is CASSLSWDGGYGYTF. The CDR3 bases are TGTGCCAGCAGCTTGTCATGGGATGGGGGGTATGGCTACACCTTC.

The rearrangement uses TRBV12-5 and TRBJ2-2, with TRBD2 matching 14 bases. The CDR3 runs 17 residues. The germline V gene encodes CDR1 LGHNT and CDR2 FRNRAP. J was trimmed by 0 bases and V by 6 bases; bases with no gene match: 3. CDR3 protein: CASGRLAGGPNTGELFF. In DNA, the CDR3 is TGTGCTAGTGGCAGACTAGCGGGGGGGCCGAACACCGGGGAGCTGTTTTTT.

The genes are TRBV2 and TRBJ2-7; TRBD2 agrees at 8 bases. Germline V gives CDR1 SNHLY, CDR2 FYNNEI. J was trimmed by 4 bases and V by 1 base; bases with no gene match: 3. The CDR3 totals 14 residues. CDR3 sequence reads: CASSEGREGYEQYF. CDR3 nucleotide sequence: TGTGCCAGCAGTGAAGGTCGGGAGGGGTACGAGCAGTACTTC.

The V and J genes are TRBV5-1 and TRBJ2-3, with 11 bases lining up with TRBD2. Germline V gene lookup returns CDR1 SGHRS and CDR2 YFSETQ. The V and J ends lost 4 bases and 6 bases, in that order; junction bases with no gene match: 4. The CDR3 is 14 amino acids. The CDR3 bases are TGCGCCAGCAGCGTAGCGGGAGGGTGGGATACGCAGTATTTT. Translating gives CASSVAGGWDTQYF.

V gene TRBV24-1 combines with J gene TRBJ1-5; D gene ambiguous. The germline V gene has CDR1 KGHDR and CDR2 SFDVKD. The V end was cut by 0 bases, the J end by 6 bases, with 17 bases between. The CDR3 runs 17 residues. This chain's CDR3 is CATSDLKGTEGVQPQHF. As DNA, the CDR3 is TGTGCCACCAGTGATTTGAAGGGCACCGAGGGCGTTCAGCCCCAGCATTTT.

The V and J genes are TRBV6-5 and TRBJ1-2; D might be TRBD1 (6 bases). The V gene lost 2 bases and the J gene lost 4 bases, with 11 bases spanning the gap. Germline-derived CDR1 and CDR2 are MNHEY and SVGAGI. The length of the CDR3 is 14 residues. The CDR3 reads CASSYRDKGYGYTF. CDR3 sequence (DNA): TGTGCCAGCAGTTACCGGGACAAGGGCTATGGCTACACCTTC.

This chain connects TRBV3-1 (or the pseudogene TRBV3-2) to TRBJ1-1, with 9 bases matching TRBD1. V was clipped by 0 bases and J by 3 bases; unmatched bases: 5. This CDR3 is 16 amino acids long. Germline CDR1 reads LGHDT; CDR2 reads YNNKEL (reference sequence). In DNA form, the CDR3 reads TGTGCCAGCAGCCAAGATTGGGGACAGGGAGACACTGAAGCTTTCTTT. This translates into CASSQDWGQGDTEAFF.

V and J are TRBV5-4 and TRBJ1-1; D gene ambiguous. The germline V gene encodes CDR1 SGHNT and CDR2 YYREEE (reference sequence). Trimming removed 0 bases from V and 5 bases from J, with 11 bases in between. The CDR3 runs to 14 residues. CDR3 DNA sequence: TGTGCCAGCAGCTTGGATGGCGGGGTGACTGAAGCTTTCTTT. This sequence encodes CASSLDGGVTEAFF.

The V call is TRBV6-5, the J call TRBJ1-4; a possible D gene is TRBD1 (5 bases). The germline V gene has CDR1 MNHEY and CDR2 SVGAGI. The length of the CDR3 is 14 residues. Trimming shortened V by 8 bases and J by 3 bases, and 13 bases separated the two germline ends. The CDR3: CASHWGEANEKLFF. In nucleotides, the CDR3 is TGTGCCAGCCACTGGGGGGAAGCTAATGAAAAACTGTTTTTT.

V is TRBV18 and J is TRBJ2-3; 7 bases are shared with TRBD1. Per germline, CDR1 KGHSH and CDR2 LQKENI. J gave up 1 base and V 6 bases, and 7 bases lay outside the gene matches. CDR3 size: 15 residues. CDR3: CASSQTGTGTDTQYF. The DNA of the CDR3 is TGTGCCAGCTCTCAGACAGGGACAGGCACAGATACGCAGTATTTT.

This sequence joins TRBV6-5 and TRBJ1-4, with D possibly being TRBD1 (6 bases). Trimming took off 6 bases at V and 8 bases at J, with 19 bases between the two ends. The CDR3 is 15 residues long. CDR1 and CDR2 from the germline V gene are MNHEY and SVGAGI. CDR3 bases: TGTGCCAGCAGGCCTCGGGGGGCGCCGAACGAAAAACTGTTTTTT. Amino acids: CASRPRGAPNEKLFF.

The rearrangement joins TRBV7-2 to TRBJ1-1, with D uncertain. V was cut by 3 bases and J by 10 bases, with 15 bases left in between. The germline CDR1 and CDR2 sequences are SGHTA and FQGNSA. The CDR3 covers 13 residues. CDR3 amino acids: CASSFLVTRGAFF. CDR3 nucleotides: TGTGCCAGCAGCTTTCTAGTGACCCGAGGAGCTTTCTTT.

The J gene is TRBJ2-6, the V gene TRBV19; 8 nucleotides line up with TRBD1. The junction had 6 bases not matched to a gene; V was cut back by 3 bases and J by 2 bases. The CDR3 is made up of 17 amino acids. Per the germline V gene, CDR1 is LNHDA and CDR2 is SQIVND (reference sequence). The CDR3 loop reads CASSIGRGQAGANVLTF. DNA of the CDR3: TGTGCCAGTAGTATCGGCAGGGGGCAAGCTGGGGCCAACGTCCTGACTTTC.

CDR3 nucleotide sequence: TGTGCCAGCAGCTTAGCGAAGGGGATGGAGACCCAGTACTTC. The encoded protein is CASSLAKGMETQYF. The chain recombines TRBV7-9 with TRBJ2-5, with a tentative D call TRBD1 (5 bases). Trimming cost V 0 bases and J 5 bases, with 10 bases left between them. The CDR3 extends over 14 amino acids. Germline V gene sequence: CDR1 SEHNR, CDR2 FQNEAQ (reference sequence).

The V gene is TRBV7-2, the J gene TRBJ1-1; D not resolved. The CDR3 has 16 amino acids. Per the germline V gene, CDR1 is SGHTA and CDR2 is FQGNSA. Trimming pared 1 base from V and 2 bases from J, leaving 14 bases between. CDR3 DNA sequence: TGTGCCAGCAGCTTAGTTCGCACAGCCCTCAACACTGAAGCTTTCTTT. This codes for CASSLVRTALNTEAFF. Full variable domain (outside the CDR3, taken from reference TRBV7-2 and TRBJ1-1): GAGVSQSPSNKVTEKGKDVELRCDPISGHTALYWYRQSLGQGLEFLIYFQGNSAPDKSGLPSDRFSAERTGGSVSTLTIQRTQQEDSAVYLCASSLVRTALNTEAFFGQGTRLTVV.

The chain employs TRBV5-1 and TRBJ1-2; weak D call: TRBD1 (5 bases). The CDR3 spans 13 residues. Trimming shortened V by 4 bases and J by 5 bases, and 12 bases separated the two germline ends. In germline, CDR1 is SGHRS, CDR2 YFSETQ. The CDR3 DNA is TGCGCCAGCAGCCAGGCGGGGGATTATGGCTACACCTTC. It specifies CASSQAGDYGYTF.

This clone was seen only a few times. The chain joins TRBV6-6 to TRBJ1-1; no clear D gene. The CDR3 contains 14 residues. CDR1 is MNHNY and CDR2 is SVGAGI in the germline V gene (reference sequence). Deletions cut 4 bases from V and 0 bases from J, with 9 bases between. The CDR3 here is CASSFAEMNTEAFF. Here the CDR3 DNA reads TGTGCCAGCAGTTTCGCGGAAATGAACACTGAAGCTTTCTTT.